This T cell receptor (beta chain) was sequenced in a study of Graves' ophthalmopathy and Graves' hyperthyroidism. Study details: There was a collection of peripheral blood at initial diagnosis, before any treatment. Whole-study results and caveats: The model forecast ophthalmopathy progression, reaching under 71% sensitivity and 72% to 80% specificity.

Hyperthyroidism cases were recent diagnoses of under 2 months' duration in people aged 18 to 65. Fresh peripheral blood (around 10 ml) yielded the PBMCs. In its sample, this clonotype was seen a few times. Its matching antigen is unknown. Amplified material comprised TCR beta CDR3 regions derived from RNA transcripts. Scientists carried out first-round RT-PCR using HTBI primers and then a second-round multiplex PCR. TCRdb recomputed calls from the multiplex PCR reads with MiXCR, one row per CDR3 protein. The sample carries 600,000 to 650,000 distinct CDR3 sequences, approximately 21% recorded once. The germline V gene encodes CDR1 MDHEN and CDR2 SYDVKM. J gave up 9 bases and V 5 bases, and 4 bases lay outside the gene matches. CDR3 length: 12 amino acids.

Sample: peripheral blood. V gene TRBV28 combines with J gene TRBJ1-1, with 9 positions matching TRBD1. This TCR derives from a woman in her late teens or twenties with stable Graves' hyperthyroidism. Some clones in this sample may be carry-over from other donors' samples. CDR3 sequence: CASSLTGGKAFF. Here the CDR3 DNA reads TGTGCCAGCAGTCTAACAGGGGGCAAAGCTTTCTTT.